Presented here are 27 T cell receptor beta chains from one specimen sequenced in a study of blood T cell repertoires in COVID-19. The method was immunoSEQ multiplex PCR; TCRdb's version includes in-frame clones alone and lacks a portion of them. The table has about 240,000 clones, around 80% seen once. Specimen: peripheral blood. These receptor sequences come from a human donor in a cohort sampled during active COVID-19.

The V call is TRBV5-5, the J call TRBJ1-2; the match to TRBD1 covers 11 bases. Germline V gives CDR1 SGHKS, CDR2 YYEKEE (reference sequence). J lost 2 bases, V lost 4 bases, and 1 base had no gene match. The CDR3 length is 14 residues. CDR3 amino acids: CASSRDRGNYGYTF. CDR3 DNA sequence: TGTGCCAGCAGCCGGGACAGGGGGAACTATGGCTACACCTTC.

The chain joins TRBV5-4 to TRBJ2-7; 10 positions agree with TRBD1. The V gene end was trimmed by 5 bases and the J gene end by 5 bases; junction bases not matched to a gene: 13. The length of the CDR3 is 16 residues. Germline CDR1 and CDR2: SGHNT and YYREEE (reference sequence). The CDR3 DNA sequence: TGTGCCAGCAGTTCACGGCCCGGGACAGGGGTTCACGAGCAGTACTTC. Its translation: CASSSRPGTGVHEQYF.

The chain carries TRBV10-2 and TRBJ2-3; TRBD2 matches 9 bases. CDR1 and CDR2 from the germline V gene are WSHSY and SAAADI. Losses at the gene ends were 6 bases for V and 2 bases for J; bases not matched to a gene: 9. The CDR3 is 16 residues long. CDR3 DNA sequence: TGCGCCAGCAGCCGGGTTCTAGCGGGGTTCACAGATACGCAGTATTTT. Protein product: CASSRVLAGFTDTQYF.

V gene TRBV6-5 combines with J gene TRBJ1-6, with D unresolved. V lost 9 bases and J 7 bases, leaving 7 bases between the germline ends. This CDR3 comprises 11 residues. Germline-derived CDR1 and CDR2 are MNHEY and SVGAGI. This CDR3 is CASSVNSPLHF. The CDR3 bases are TGTGCCAGTTCAGTAAATTCACCCCTCCACTTT.

The chain recombines TRBV3-1 (or the pseudogene TRBV3-2) with TRBJ1-4, with 8 nucleotides matching TRBD1. Germline values: CDR1 LGHDT, CDR2 YNNKEL (reference sequence). The CDR3 spans 17 residues. Losses at the gene ends were 1 base for V and 8 bases for J; bases not matched to a gene: 12. The CDR3 reads CASSQGDRGLNWEKLFF. CDR3 DNA: TGTGCCAGCAGCCAAGGAGACAGGGGCCTAAATTGGGAAAAACTGTTTTTT.

V is TRBV19 and J is TRBJ1-6; TRBD1 agrees at 7 bases. This CDR3 is 14 amino acids long. Trimming at V came to 8 bases and at J to 9 bases, leaving 10 bases not matched to a gene. In germline, CDR1 is LNHDA, CDR2 SQIVND (reference sequence). This CDR3 reads CASQGRGVISPLHF. The CDR3 DNA is TGTGCCAGTCAAGGCAGGGGGGTAATTTCACCCCTCCACTTT.

This clone was detected only a few times. The rearrangement uses TRBV7-9 and TRBJ1-2, with D perhaps matching TRBD1 (6 bases). Germline CDR1 reads SEHNR; CDR2 reads FQNEAQ (reference sequence). Trimming pared 5 bases from V and 7 bases from J, leaving 14 bases between. The CDR3 runs 13 residues. DNA for the CDR3: TGTGCCAGCAGCACGAACAGGGCCGGTGGCTACACCTTC. Amino acids: CASSTNRAGGYTF.

CDR3: CASRDRRRDPAYEQYF. The CDR3 bases are TGTGCCAGCAGAGACAGGAGAAGGGACCCAGCCTACGAGCAGTACTTC. The genes are TRBV13 and TRBJ2-7, with D possibly TRBD1 on 6 matching bases. Looked up from germline, CDR1 is PRHDT and CDR2 is FYEKMQ (reference sequence). CDR3 length: 16 amino acids. Trimming pared 6 bases from V and 2 bases from J, leaving 20 bases between.

The chain couples TRBV4-2 to TRBJ1-1; D is ambiguous. This CDR3 spans 14 amino acids. Trimming removed 1 base at V and 1 base at J, with 7 bases between. Germline V CDR1 and CDR2: LGHNA, YNFKEQ. The CDR3 here is CASSQGTRNTEAFF. The CDR3 coding sequence is TGTGCCAGCAGCCAAGGAACACGGAACACTGAAGCTTTCTTT.

V gene TRBV10-3 combines with J gene TRBJ2-3; D not resolved. There are 15 residues in the CDR3. V lost 2 bases and J lost 3, with 12 bases in between. Looked up from germline, CDR1 is ENHRY and CDR2 is SYGVKD. CDR3 nucleotides: TGTGCCATCAGTGAGCCGGCAGGTCCAACAGATACGCAGTATTTT. Its protein is CAISEPAGPTDTQYF.

The chain has TRBV6-5 and TRBJ2-1; TRBD1 aligns across 9 bases. Germline V gives CDR1 MNHEY, CDR2 SVGAGI. Trimming removed 2 bases from V and 4 bases from J; junction bases left unmatched: 6. The CDR3 covers 16 residues. CDR3 DNA: TGTGCCAGCAGTTACACCGACAGGGGGGCTTACAATGAGCAGTTCTTC. This codes for CASSYTDRGAYNEQFF.

V is TRBV11-2 and J is TRBJ1-3; D not certain. Germline CDR1 reads SGHAT; CDR2 reads FQNNGV. The CDR3 length is 12 residues. Trimming removed 5 bases at V and 3 bases at J, with 5 bases between. DNA of the CDR3: TGTGCCAGCAGCCCAGGTGGAAACACCATATATTTT. This gives the protein CASSPGGNTIYF.

The V gene is TRBV5-1, the J gene TRBJ2-7; TRBD2 matches 11 bases. Germline lookup yields CDR1 SGHRS and CDR2 YFSETQ. Germline trimming cut 3 bases from V and 4 bases from J; bases unmatched to any gene: 9. The CDR3 covers 16 residues. In DNA form, the CDR3 reads TGCGCCAGCAGCTACGGGTCAAGGACTAGCGGGTACGAGCAGTACTTC. It is translated as CASSYGSRTSGYEQYF.

This clone appeared a single time. The chain links TRBV10-3 to TRBJ1-1; TRBD1 might be the D (6 bases). The CDR3 extends over 13 amino acids. Germline V gives CDR1 ENHRY, CDR2 SYGVKD. The germline V and J ends were trimmed by 6 bases and 5 bases, with 13 bases remaining between them. Here the CDR3 DNA reads TGTGCCATCAGAGCTCAGGGGAGTACTGAAGCTTTCTTT. Translated: CAIRAQGSTEAFF.

The genes are TRBV6-6 and TRBJ2-2; 9 bases align to TRBD2. Germline V CDR1 and CDR2: MNHNY, SVGAGI (reference sequence). J lost 3 bases, V lost 2 bases, and 1 base had no gene match. CDR3 length: 15 residues. In DNA, the CDR3 is TGTGCCAGCAGTTACGGGACTAGCTACACCGGGGAGCTGTTTTTT. Amino acid sequence: CASSYGTSYTGELFF.

This chain links TRBV5-1 with TRBJ2-2; 8 nucleotides align to TRBD1. This CDR3 spans 16 amino acids. V shed 1 base, J shed 5 bases, and the junction held 7 bases outside the gene matches. Germline V gene lookup returns CDR1 SGHRS and CDR2 YFSETQ. Written as DNA, the CDR3 is TGCGCCAGCAGCTTGCCCGGACAGGGTGGGACCGGGGAGCTGTTTTTT. It is translated as CASSLPGQGGTGELFF.

As regards this clone: Other DNA sequences in the sample encode the same CDR3. V gene TRBV10-3 combines with J gene TRBJ1-3, with D perhaps TRBD1 (5 bases). V was trimmed by 2 bases and J by 1 base, leaving 12 bases between them. The CDR3 totals 16 residues. Germline values: CDR1 ENHRY, CDR2 SYGVKD. CDR3: CAISELGQGSGNTIYF. In DNA, the CDR3 is TGTGCCATCAGTGAGCTAGGGCAGGGATCTGGAAACACCATATATTTT.

The chain has TRBV19 and TRBJ2-7; 8 positions match TRBD2. The germline gives CDR1 LNHDA, CDR2 SQIVND (reference sequence). This CDR3 has 15 residues. The V segment lost 2 bases and the J segment 3 bases; nucleotides outside the gene matches: 6. This CDR3 is CASSINLAGNYEQYF. CDR3 in DNA: TGTGCCAGTAGTATAAATTTAGCGGGGAACTACGAGCAGTACTTC.

DNA of the CDR3: TGTGCCAGCAGCCAGTTTCAAACGGCAACTAATGAAAAACTGTTTTTT. This codes for CASSQFQTATNEKLFF. V is TRBV4-2 and J is TRBJ1-4; no definite D call. This CDR3 comprises 16 residues. With 3 bases removed from V and 0 bases from J, the gap between germline ends came to 11 bases. Germline CDR1 LGHNA, CDR2 YNFKEQ.

The J gene is TRBJ2-2, the V gene TRBV18; maybe TRBD1 (5 bases). V was clipped by 1 base and J by 1 base, with 10 bases between them. Germline V gene sequence: CDR1 KGHSH, CDR2 LQKENI. The CDR3 runs 16 residues. The CDR3 loop reads CASSPLMGQNTGELFF. In DNA form, the CDR3 reads TGTGCCAGCTCACCACTAATGGGGCAGAACACCGGGGAGCTGTTTTTT.

The CDR3 bases are TGTGCCAGCAGCCAAGAGGGAGGGGATTCACCCCTCCACTTT. Its protein product is CASSQEGGDSPLHF. The chain combines TRBV3-1 (or the pseudogene TRBV3-2) with TRBJ1-6, with a possible D match to TRBD1 (5 bases). Germline assignment: CDR1 LGHDT and CDR2 YNNKEL (reference sequence). The CDR3 is 14 amino acids. Trimming cost V 0 bases and J 8 bases, with 8 bases left between them.

The J gene is TRBJ2-7, the V gene TRBV5-6; TRBD1 aligns across 9 bases. This CDR3 region has 16 residues. Germline CDR1 reads SGHDT; CDR2 reads YYEEEE. V lost 1 base to trimming and J lost 5 bases; unmatched junction nucleotides: 10. The CDR3 region is CASSLRVGTGSHEQYF. The CDR3 bases are TGTGCCAGCAGCTTGCGGGTTGGGACAGGGAGCCACGAGCAGTACTTC.

This clone was observed once. V is TRBV14 and J is TRBJ1-1, with D tentatively TRBD1 (6 bases). The CDR3 totals 15 residues. V shed 1 base and J shed 0 bases, with 9 bases lying between them. The germline V gene has CDR1 SGHDN and CDR2 FVKESK. The CDR3: CASSQGTEMNTEAFF. As DNA, the CDR3 is TGTGCCAGCAGCCAAGGGACAGAAATGAACACTGAAGCTTTCTTT.

The chain recombines TRBV2 with TRBJ2-7; D call uncertain. The CDR3 is made up of 14 amino acids. Per the germline V gene, CDR1 is SNHLY and CDR2 is FYNNEI. The V end was cut by 3 bases, the J end by 12 bases, with 21 bases between. CDR3 coding DNA: TGTGCCAGCAGTGATAGTATCAAGGTCGGAGTCTGGTACTTC. This encodes CASSDSIKVGVWYF.

CDR3 nucleotide sequence: TGTGCCAGCAGTGAGCCGCGGGGGGGATACAATGAGCAGTTCTTC. Its protein product is CASSEPRGGYNEQFF. The genes are TRBV2 and TRBJ2-1; the match to TRBD2 covers 9 bases. Germline V lookup: CDR1 SNHLY, CDR2 FYNNEI. This CDR3 has 15 residues. J lost 4 bases, V lost 3 bases, and 4 bases had no gene match.

The chain combines TRBV30 with TRBJ1-1; D call uncertain. This CDR3 is built from 14 residues. V shed 3 bases and J shed 0 bases, with 11 bases lying between them. In germline, CDR1 is GTSNPN, CDR2 SVGIG (reference sequence). This CDR3 is CAWRSYLMNTEAFF. The CDR3 region has the DNA TGTGCCTGGAGGAGTTATCTTATGAACACTGAAGCTTTCTTT.

The rearrangement links TRBV20-1 to TRBJ2-7, with 8 bases matching TRBD1. Per the germline V gene, CDR1 is DFQATT and CDR2 is SNEGSKA (reference sequence). The V and J ends lost 8 bases and 2 bases, in that order; junction bases with no gene match: 2. The CDR3 is made up of 11 amino acids. The CDR3, as DNA: TGCAGTCCAGGGGGCGCCTACGAGCAGTACTTC. This translates into CSPGGAYEQYF.